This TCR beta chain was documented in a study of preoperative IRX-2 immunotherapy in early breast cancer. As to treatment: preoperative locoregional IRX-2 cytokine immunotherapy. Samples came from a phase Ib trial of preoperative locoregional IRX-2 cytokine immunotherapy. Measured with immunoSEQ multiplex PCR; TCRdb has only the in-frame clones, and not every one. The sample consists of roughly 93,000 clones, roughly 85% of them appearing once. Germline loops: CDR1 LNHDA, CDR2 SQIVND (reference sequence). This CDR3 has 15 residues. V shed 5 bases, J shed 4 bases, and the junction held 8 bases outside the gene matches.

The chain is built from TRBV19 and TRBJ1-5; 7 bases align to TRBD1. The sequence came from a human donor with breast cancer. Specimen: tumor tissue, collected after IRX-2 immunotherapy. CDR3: CASSPSGQPNQPQHF. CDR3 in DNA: TGTGCCAGTAGTCCATCGGGACAGCCGAATCAGCCCCAGCATTTT.